This TCR beta chain originates from a study of post-analysis software for immune sequencing data. Study-level information: As for disease course, relapsing-remitting, secondary progressive and progressive-relapsing multiple sclerosis were all included. Study-wide findings and caveats: Controls showed significantly higher normalized Chao1 diversity than did multiple sclerosis patients. Compared with controls, patients had more of about 5 TRBV segments, including TRBV5-6, TRBV5-1 and TRBV20-1. Batch-matched samples strongly co-clustered by F measure.

This clonotype was seen only once. Its antigen is unidentified. Every TCR beta cDNA library bore unique molecular identifiers. Out of roughly 0.85 to 11 million T cells, about 520,000 cDNA molecules were generated. TCRdb reanalysed the PCR reads using MiXCR and keeps one entry per CDR3 protein. The data contain about 810,000 distinct CDR3 sequences, around 53% of them seen just once; the ten biggest clones take up approximately 4.3%. The CDR3 is 14 amino acids. The J segment lost 2 bases and the V segment lost 4 bases, leaving 4 bases of the junction unmatched. Germline-derived CDR1 and CDR2 are SQVTM and ANQGSEA.

The receptor comes from a girl between 10 and 17 years old with multiple sclerosis. The specimen was blood. This chain connects TRBV29-1 to TRBJ2-7, with TRBD1 identical over 11 bases. The chain's CDR3 is CSVGTGGITYEQYF. DNA for the CDR3: TGCAGCGTTGGGACAGGGGGCATCACCTACGAGCAGTACTTC.